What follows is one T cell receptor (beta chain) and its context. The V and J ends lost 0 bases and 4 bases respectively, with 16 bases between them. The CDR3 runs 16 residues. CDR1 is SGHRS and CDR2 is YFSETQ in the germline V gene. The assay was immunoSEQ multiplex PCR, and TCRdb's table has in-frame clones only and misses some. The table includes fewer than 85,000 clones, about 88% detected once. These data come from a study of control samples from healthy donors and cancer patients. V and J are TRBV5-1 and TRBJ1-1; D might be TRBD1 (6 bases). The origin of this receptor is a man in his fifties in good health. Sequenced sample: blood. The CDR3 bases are TGCGCCAGCAGCTTGGGGAATAACAGGGAGGGCACTGAAGCTTTCTTT. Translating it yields CASSLGNNREGTEAFF.